This TCR beta chain was identified during a study of blood T cell repertoires in COVID-19. Assay: immunoSEQ multiplex PCR; the TCRdb copy retains only in-frame clones and omits some. Among roughly 380,000 clones, 85% were seen once, and the ten largest hold 3.6%. Germline CDR1 is KGHSH and CDR2 is LQKENI. The CDR3 spans 15 residues. V lost 8 bases and J lost 0; bases outside the gene matches: 5. The chain couples TRBV18 to TRBJ2-1; 9 bases match TRBD1. The specimen was peripheral blood. The sequence derives from a woman under 30 with acute or convalescent COVID-19. CDR3 bases: TGTGCCAGCGCAACGGGACAGGGCTCCTACAATGAGCAGTTCTTC. Translating gives CASATGQGSYNEQFF.